This T cell receptor (beta chain) derives from a study of blood T cell repertoires in COVID-19. Whole-study context: Collection of acute and convalescent COVID-19 samples took place in the United States, Italy and Spain.

This CDR3 has 15 residues. Trimming removed 2 bases at V and 1 base at J, with 9 bases between. Germline lookup yields CDR1 KGHSH and CDR2 LQKENI. In the authors' workflow: Nucleated cell counts were estimated from reference gene primer amplification. Sequenced by immunoSEQ multiplex PCR; TCRdb stores in-frame clones only, minus some. For V, J and clone size, that table is used; D and trimming come from the DNA. The table lists 48,000 or so clones, 85% of them singletons. The rearrangement uses TRBV18 and TRBJ2-1; D possibly corresponds to TRBD1 (6 bases). Sequencing used peripheral blood. This clonotype was obtained from a woman aged 55-75 years with acute or convalescent COVID-19. The CDR3, as DNA: TGTGCCAGCTCACCAACAGGGTCGTCCTACAATGAGCAGTTCTTC. It yields the protein CASSPTGSSYNEQFF.